Shown below are 27 T cell receptor beta chains from a single sample sequenced in a study of blood T cell repertoires in COVID-19. Assay: immunoSEQ multiplex PCR; the TCRdb copy retains only in-frame clones and omits some. Of around 370,000 clones listed, 87% are singletons. The sequenced sample consisted of peripheral blood. Receptors originate from a woman between 50 and 59 years old with COVID-19, enrolled during active disease.

This chain links TRBV7-9 with TRBJ2-3, with TRBD2 as a possible D gene (6 bases). The CDR3 is 13 residues long. The V end was cut by 6 bases, the J end by 5 bases, with 12 bases between. Germline V gives CDR1 SEHNR, CDR2 FQNEAQ (reference sequence). The CDR3 sequence: CASRKWGEDTQYF. CDR3 DNA sequence: TGTGCCAGCAGGAAGTGGGGGGAAGATACGCAGTATTTT.

The chain has TRBV6-5 and TRBJ1-5; tentative D call: TRBD1 (6 bases). Trimming took 8 bases from V and 3 from J, leaving 14 bases between them. The CDR3 totals 14 residues. CDR1 and CDR2 (germline): MNHEY, SVGAGI. Written as DNA, the CDR3 is TGTGCCAGCTCGAGAGGGGGTAACAATCAGCCCCAGCATTTT. As protein: CASSRGGNNQPQHF.

This clone has only one observation. The CDR3 loop reads CASSLTGVGYYGYTF. The DNA for the CDR3 is TGTGCCAGCAGTTTGACAGGGGTAGGGTACTATGGCTACACCTTC. The chain joins TRBV27 to TRBJ1-2; TRBD1 agrees at 8 bases. The germline gives CDR1 MNHEY, CDR2 SMNVEV (reference sequence). The CDR3 is made up of 15 amino acids. J gave up 3 bases and V 3 bases, and 6 bases lay outside the gene matches.

The rearrangement links TRBV6-2 or TRBV6-3 to TRBJ2-7, with 7 bases fitting TRBD2. Trimming at V came to 6 bases and at J to 7 bases, leaving 12 bases not matched to a gene. The V gene's germline CDR1 is MNHEY and CDR2 SVGEGT. The CDR3 extends over 14 amino acids. Here the CDR3 reads CASSPLAGVGEQYF. CDR3 bases: TGTGCCAGCAGCCCACTCGCGGGAGTGGGAGAGCAGTACTTC.

The chain couples TRBV5-8 to TRBJ1-1; D gene uncertain. The germline V gene has CDR1 SGHTS and CDR2 YDEGEE. The CDR3 extends over 13 amino acids. With 0 bases removed from V and 0 bases from J, the gap between germline ends came to 3 bases. Written as DNA, the CDR3 is TGTGCCAGCAGCTTGGCAGTGAACACTGAAGCTTTCTTT. This gives the protein CASSLAVNTEAFF.

The J gene is TRBJ1-5, the V gene TRBV5-6; TRBD1 aligns across 9 bases. The germline V gene has CDR1 SGHDT and CDR2 YYEEEE. This CDR3 is 19 amino acids long. J gave up 0 bases and V 4 bases, and 14 bases lay outside the gene matches. CDR3 DNA: TGTGCCAGCAGCCTGGGCATCGGGACAGGGTTATATAGCAATCAGCCCCAGCATTTT. Translated, it gives CASSLGIGTGLYSNQPQHF. The variable domain in full, completed from reference TRBV5-6 and TRBJ1-5, reads DAGVTQSPTHLIKTRGQQVTLRCSPKSGHDTVSWYQQALGQGPQFIFQYYEEEERQRGNFPDRFSGHQFPNYSSELNVNALLLGDSALYLCASSLGIGTGLYSNQPQHFGDGTRLSIL.

A few counts support this clone. V is TRBV3-1 (or the pseudogene TRBV3-2) and J is TRBJ2-7; a weak D match, TRBD2 (7 bases). The V end was cut by 4 bases, the J end by 2 bases, with 18 bases between. CDR1 is LGHDT and CDR2 is YNNKEL in the germline V gene (reference sequence). The CDR3 length is 16 residues. The CDR3 DNA sequence: TGTGCCAGCAGCCCTGGGGGGGCTAGTCGTCCCTACGAGCAGTACTTC. It is translated as CASSPGGASRPYEQYF.

J is TRBJ2-3 and V is TRBV3-1 (or the pseudogene TRBV3-2), with 9 bases fitting TRBD2. The junction had 18 bases not matched to a gene; V was cut back by 6 bases and J by 5 bases. The germline V gene encodes CDR1 LGHDT and CDR2 YNNKEL (reference sequence). CDR3 size: 18 residues. The CDR3 nucleotides are TGTGCCAGCAGTAATTATGCGCGAGGCGGGAGGGCCGAAGATACGCAGTATTTT. It codes for CASSNYARGGRAEDTQYF.

This sequence joins TRBV30 and TRBJ1-3; 7 bases are a match to TRBD1. Looked up from germline, CDR1 is GTSNPN and CDR2 is SVGIG (reference sequence). J lost 3 bases, V lost 4 bases, and 6 bases had no gene match. The CDR3 runs to 14 residues. CDR3 sequence (DNA): TGTGCCTGGAAACACAGGGGTAGTGGAAACACCATATATTTT. Amino acid sequence: CAWKHRGSGNTIYF.

The chain links TRBV7-9 to TRBJ2-5, with 11 bases identical to TRBD2. The CDR3 is 14 amino acids. Germline lookup yields CDR1 SEHNR and CDR2 FQNEAQ (reference sequence). The J segment lost 5 bases and the V segment lost 6 bases, leaving 5 bases of the junction unmatched. Here the CDR3 DNA reads TGTGCCAGCAGATACACTAGCGGGAGTGAGACCCAGTACTTC. It is translated as CASRYTSGSETQYF. Using reference TRBV7-9 and TRBJ2-5 for the parts outside the CDR3, the full variable domain is DTGVSQNPRHKITKRGQNVTFRCDPISEHNRLYWYRQTLGQGPEFLTYFQNEAQLEKSRLLSDRFSAERPKGSFSTLEIQRTEQGDSAMYLCASRYTSGSETQYFGPGTRLLVL.

The chain combines TRBV7-9 with TRBJ2-1; the match to TRBD2 covers 7 bases. Germline CDR1 reads SEHNR; CDR2 reads FQNEAQ (reference sequence). CDR3 length equals 15 residues. The ends lost 1 base at V and 8 bases at J; junction bases unmatched: 8. The CDR3: CASSLVAGASYEQFF. The CDR3 nucleotides read TGTGCCAGCAGCTTAGTTGCGGGAGCTTCATATGAGCAGTTCTTC.

The chain has TRBV11-2 and TRBJ2-3, with a weak D call TRBD1 (6 bases). The CDR3 consists of 18 residues. Trimming left V 6 bases short and J 2 bases short, with 24 bases between. Germline assignment: CDR1 SGHAT and CDR2 FQNNGV. The CDR3 loop reads CASSLIRPGHRLTDTQYF. The CDR3, as DNA: TGTGCCAGCAGTCTCATCCGGCCGGGACATAGGCTCACAGATACGCAGTATTTT.

Regarding this clone: The junction differs from germline at one of its ends, possibly a read error. Written as DNA, the CDR3 is TGTGCCAGCAGCTTAGCGGGACAGGGTGAATTC. It encodes CASSLAGQGEF. The V gene is TRBV7-9, the J gene TRBJ2-7; 9 bases align to TRBD1. CDR3 size: 11 residues. The V gene's germline CDR1 is SEHNR and CDR2 FQNEAQ (reference sequence).

This chain uses TRBV10-3 with TRBJ2-2; 7 nucleotides match TRBD1. After removal of 8 bases from V and 0 bases from J, the junction contained 0 bases not matched to a gene. This CDR3 has 13 residues. Germline V CDR1 and CDR2: ENHRY, SYGVKD. The CDR3 sequence: CAIGTANTGELFF. CDR3 DNA sequence: TGTGCCATCGGGACAGCGAACACCGGGGAGCTGTTTTTT.

J is TRBJ2-5 and V is TRBV7-6; tentative D call: TRBD1 (6 bases). The CDR3 runs 16 residues. Germline assignment: CDR1 SGHVS and CDR2 FNYEAQ. Trimming stripped 0 bases from V and 1 base from J, with 12 bases between. The CDR3 region has the DNA TGTGCCAGCAGCTTAGCGAGCGGCAGGGGCCAAGAGACCCAGTACTTC. This encodes CASSLASGRGQETQYF.

The J gene is TRBJ2-1, the V gene TRBV7-6; 8 positions match TRBD1. CDR3 length: 14 residues. The germline V gene encodes CDR1 SGHVS and CDR2 FNYEAQ. V was pared by 4 bases and J by 7 bases, with 6 bases of the junction left unmatched. The CDR3 nucleotides read TGTGCCAGCAGCTCGAGGACAGGGAAGAATGAGCAGTTCTTC. This translates into CASSSRTGKNEQFF. Together with reference TRBV7-6 and TRBJ2-1, the CDR3 gives the full variable domain: GAGVSQSPRYKVTKRGQDVALRCDPISGHVSLYWYRQALGQGPEFLTYFNYEAQQDKSGLPNDRFSAERPEGSISTLTIQRTEQRDSAMYRCASSSRTGKNEQFFGPGTRLTVL.

This chain uses TRBV7-8 with TRBJ2-1, with 14 bases fitting TRBD2. The J segment lost 11 bases and the V segment lost 5 bases, leaving 8 bases of the junction unmatched. The germline V gene has CDR1 SGHVS and CDR2 FQNEAQ. The CDR3 runs 15 residues. The CDR3 DNA reads as TGTGCCAGCAGCGCCGGGACTAGCGGGAGTAGGAAGCAGTTCTTC. Translating it yields CASSAGTSGSRKQFF.

The chain has TRBV4-1 and TRBJ2-6; D call uncertain. This CDR3 contains 17 residues. Looked up from germline, CDR1 is MGHRA and CDR2 is YSYEKL. The germline V and J ends were trimmed by 0 bases and 0 bases, with 9 bases remaining between them. The CDR3 coding sequence is TGCGCCAGCAGCCAAGATCGGGTCAGCTCTGGGGCCAACGTCCTGACTTTC. Its translation is CASSQDRVSSGANVLTF.

This clone was found a few times. The rearrangement uses TRBV27 and TRBJ1-6; perhaps TRBD1 as D (5 bases). This CDR3 is 17 amino acids long. The V gene's germline CDR1 is MNHEY and CDR2 SMNVEV (reference sequence). The V end lost 6 bases, the J end lost 0 bases, and 15 bases lay between the germline ends. This chain's CDR3 is CASRTGPVGSYNSPLHF. The CDR3 DNA sequence: TGTGCCAGCAGAACAGGACCGGTCGGCTCCTATAATTCACCCCTCCACTTT.

The chain combines TRBV21-1 with TRBJ1-5; TRBD1, the table's D call, was not compared with the DNA. TRBV21-1 is a pseudogene segment. The CDR3 extends over 18 amino acids. In DNA form, the CDR3 reads TGTGCCAGCAGCAAAGGGGACAGGGGCAGAGATAGCAATCAGCCCCAGCATTTT. It specifies CASSKGDRGRDSNQPQHF.

The chain couples TRBV5-5 to TRBJ1-1, with 9 bases aligning to TRBD1. Trimming at V came to 4 bases and at J to 4 bases, leaving 2 bases not matched to a gene. The germline gives CDR1 SGHKS, CDR2 YYEKEE (reference sequence). The CDR3 totals 13 residues. The CDR3 is CASSRGQGTEAFF. In nucleotides, the CDR3 is TGTGCCAGCAGCAGGGGACAGGGCACTGAAGCTTTCTTT.

The chain is built from TRBV2 and TRBJ1-3; tentatively, D is TRBD1 (6 bases). CDR1 is SNHLY, CDR2 FYNNEI, per germline. The CDR3 runs to 18 residues. V lost 0 bases, J lost 0 bases, and 15 bases lay in between. As DNA, the CDR3 is TGTGCCAGCAGTGAAGCAGTTCCTGGACAGCTCTCTGGAAACACCATATATTTT. Encoded protein: CASSEAVPGQLSGNTIYF.

This clone was seen only once. The rearrangement uses TRBV3-1 (or the pseudogene TRBV3-2) and TRBJ2-7; no definite D call. The V end was cut by 2 bases, the J end by 3 bases, with 11 bases between. Germline-derived CDR1 and CDR2 are LGHDT and YNNKEL (reference sequence). The CDR3 is 14 amino acids. The CDR3 DNA reads as TGTGCCAGCAGCCAACGACAACTCAGCTACGAGCAGTACTTC. Translation gives CASSQRQLSYEQYF.

The chain is built from TRBV5-1 and TRBJ2-2; D unresolved. The germline V and J ends were trimmed by 0 bases and 3 bases, with 6 bases remaining between them. The CDR3 loop spans 14 amino acids. Germline V lookup: CDR1 SGHRS, CDR2 YFSETQ. CDR3 region: CASSLVRDTGELFF. In DNA form, the CDR3 reads TGCGCCAGCAGCTTGGTCCGAGACACCGGGGAGCTGTTTTTT.

This chain connects TRBV19 to TRBJ2-1; D perhaps matches TRBD2 (6 bases). Germline assignment: CDR1 LNHDA and CDR2 SQIVND (reference sequence). This CDR3 comprises 11 residues. The CDR3 DNA follows: TGTGCGGGGGGTCCAAGTCATGAGCAGTTCTTC. Translated, it gives CAGGPSHEQFF.

The chain employs TRBV7-9 and TRBJ2-3; D may be TRBD2 (6 bases). Trimming removed 8 bases from V and 1 base from J, with 16 bases in between. The CDR3 consists of 15 residues. Germline V lookup: CDR1 SEHNR, CDR2 FQNEAQ (reference sequence). DNA of the CDR3: TGTGCCAGCGCGGGGTCTAAGGCGGGCACAGATACGCAGTATTTT. The encoded protein is CASAGSKAGTDTQYF.

This sequence joins TRBV5-1 and TRBJ1-1, with D maybe TRBD1 (5 bases). Looked up from germline, CDR1 is SGHRS and CDR2 is YFSETQ. V was shortened by 4 bases and J by 4 bases, with 14 bases between the two germline ends. The CDR3 covers 14 residues. CDR3 in DNA: TGCGCCAGCAGCCCGGGAGGCAGGGCCACTGAAGCTTTCTTT. Amino acid sequence: CASSPGGRATEAFF.